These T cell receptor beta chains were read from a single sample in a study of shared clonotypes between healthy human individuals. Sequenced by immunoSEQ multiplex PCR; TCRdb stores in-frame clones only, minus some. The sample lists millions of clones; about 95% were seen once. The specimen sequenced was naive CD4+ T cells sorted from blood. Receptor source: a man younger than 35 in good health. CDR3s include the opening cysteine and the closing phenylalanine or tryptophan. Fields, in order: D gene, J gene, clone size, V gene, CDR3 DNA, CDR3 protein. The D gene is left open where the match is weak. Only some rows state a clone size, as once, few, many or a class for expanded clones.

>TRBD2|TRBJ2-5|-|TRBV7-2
TGTGCCAGCAGCCAGAGGGTCAGCGGGAGTTGGCAAGAGACCCAGTACTTC
CASSQRVSGSWQETQYF
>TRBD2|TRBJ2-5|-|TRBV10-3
TGTGCCATCAGTGAGTCGGGAGGGACTAGCGTGAAAGAGACCCAGTACTTC
CAISESGGTSVKETQYF
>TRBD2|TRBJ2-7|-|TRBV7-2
TGTGCCAGCAGCCCTGGGATAGCGGGAGCGTACTTC
CASSPGIAGAYF
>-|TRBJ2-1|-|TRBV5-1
TGCGCCAGCAGCTTGGTAGGGGTAGTAAATGAGCAGTTCTTC
CASSLVGVVNEQFF
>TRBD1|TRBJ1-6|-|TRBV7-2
TGTGCCAGCAGCTTAGCGACAGGGGGAGATTCACCCCTCCACTTT
CASSLATGGDSPLHF
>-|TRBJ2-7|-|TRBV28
TGTGCCAGCACAGAGGGCTTAACCTACGAGCAGTACTTC
CASTEGLTYEQYF
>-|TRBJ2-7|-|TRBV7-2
TGTGCCAGCAGCCCGGGACTCCCGGCCAACGAGCAGTACTTC
CASSPGLPANEQYF
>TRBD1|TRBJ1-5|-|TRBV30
TGTGCCTGGAGTGACGGACAGGGCTCCCAGCCCCAGCATTTT
CAWSDGQGSQPQHF
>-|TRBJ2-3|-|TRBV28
TGTGCCAGCACGTCCGCGGGCACAGATACGCAGTATTTT
CASTSAGTDTQYF
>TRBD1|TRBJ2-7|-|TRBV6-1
TGTGCCAGCAGTGTAGGTTACAGGGGCGACGAGCAGTACTTC
CASSVGYRGDEQYF
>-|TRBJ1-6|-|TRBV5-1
TGCGCCAGCAGCTCCTTCCAGGGAGGGAATTCACCCCTCCACTTT
CASSSFQGGNSPLHF
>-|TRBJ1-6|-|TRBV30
TGTGCCTGGAGTGTAGGTAGCTCCTATAATTCACCCCTCCACTTT
CAWSVGSSYNSPLHF
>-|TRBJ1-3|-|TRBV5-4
TGTGCCAGCAGCCTTGGGACCAGCTCTGGAAACACCATATATTTT
CASSLGTSSGNTIYF
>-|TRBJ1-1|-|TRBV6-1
TGTGCCAGCAGTGAAGTCCCAACAGGGATGGGAATGAACACTGAAGCTTTCTTT
CASSEVPTGMGMNTEAFF
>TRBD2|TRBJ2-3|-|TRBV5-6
TGTGCCAGCAGCTTCGGACTAGCGGGGGACACAGATACGCAGTATTTT
CASSFGLAGDTDTQYF
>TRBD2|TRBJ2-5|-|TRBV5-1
TGCGCCAGCAGCTTAACGGGAGGGCAGGTGGAGACCCAGTACTTC
CASSLTGGQVETQYF
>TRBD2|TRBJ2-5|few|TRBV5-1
TGCGCCAGCAGCTTGGGACTAGCGGGGGAGACCCAGTACTTC
CASSLGLAGETQYF
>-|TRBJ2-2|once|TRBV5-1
TGCGCCAGCAGCTTTGAGAGGTCGTTGTTTGCTGGGGAGCTGTTTTTT
CASSFERSLFAGELFF
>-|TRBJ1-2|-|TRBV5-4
TGTGCCAGCAGCTTGACGACAGTGAACTATGGCTACACCTTC
CASSLTTVNYGYTF
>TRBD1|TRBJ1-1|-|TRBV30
TGTGCCTGGAGTGTACCCGGGACAGGGGACACTGAAGCTTTCTTT
CAWSVPGTGDTEAFF
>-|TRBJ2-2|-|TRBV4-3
TGCGCCAGCAGCCAGCTGAACAAGCCGACTGGGGAGCTGTTTTTT
CASSQLNKPTGELFF